These 21 T cell receptor beta chains originate from one sample sequenced in a study of T cell repertoires in cytomegalovirus infection. Each CDR3 protein is one row after TCRdb ran MiXCR on the reads. The profile covers roughly 180,000 distinct CDR3 sequences, with about 28% appearing a single time and 31% taken by the ten largest. The sample comprised PBMCs. All receptors come from a human donor in good health (CMV status not recorded). Some clones in this sample may be carry-over from other donors' samples.

This chain joins TRBV6-1 and TRBJ2-7, with 8 bases that match TRBD2. The CDR3 is 15 amino acids. With 7 bases clipped from V and 6 bases from J, the junction kept 14 bases outside the gene matches. Germline loops: CDR1 MNHNS, CDR2 SASEGT. The DNA of the CDR3 is TGTGCCAGCACTCGGGGGGGGGGTCTCCTCGGCGAGCAGTACTTC. Translating gives CASTRGGGLLGEQYF.

The chain links TRBV2 to TRBJ1-5; weak D call: TRBD1 (5 bases). CDR3 length equals 17 residues. CDR1 is SNHLY, CDR2 FYNNEI, per germline. Between the trimmed V and J ends, which lost 5 bases and 0 bases, there was a span of 17 bases. The CDR3 sequence: CASSFQPGPPSNQPQHF. The CDR3 bases are TGTGCCAGCAGTTTTCAGCCGGGACCCCCTAGCAATCAGCCCCAGCATTTT.

The chain uses TRBV6-8 and TRBJ1-6, with D maybe TRBD1 (5 bases). The V and J ends lost 5 bases and 8 bases respectively, with 13 bases between them. The germline CDR1 and CDR2 sequences are MNHGY and SAAAGT. The CDR3 runs 14 residues. In DNA form, the CDR3 reads TGTGCCAGCAGTCAAGGACAAGGAGATTCACCCCTCCACTTT. This translates into CASSQGQGDSPLHF.

The chain has TRBV29-1 and TRBJ2-3; tentatively, D is TRBD2 (5 bases). The germline V gene has CDR1 SQVTM and CDR2 ANQGSEA. CDR3 size: 11 residues. Trimming removed 7 bases at V and 6 bases at J, with 11 bases between. The CDR3 spells CSDKAADTQYF. CDR3 bases: TGCAGCGATAAAGCGGCGGATACGCAGTATTTT.

The chain is built from TRBV20-1 and TRBJ2-3, with 8 bases that match TRBD2. The CDR3 runs 15 residues. CDR1 is DFQATT and CDR2 is SNEGSKA in the germline V gene (reference sequence). The ends lost 5 bases at V and 2 bases at J; junction bases unmatched: 9. The chain's CDR3 is CSASSAGGDTDTQYF. CDR3 nucleotides: TGCAGTGCTTCAAGTGCGGGGGGAGACACAGATACGCAGTATTTT.

V and J are TRBV11-2 and TRBJ1-1; D is unresolved. The CDR3 length is 15 residues. V was clipped by 0 bases and J by 0 bases, with 8 bases between them. Per the germline V gene, CDR1 is SGHAT and CDR2 is FQNNGV. CDR3 protein: CASSLDAGLNTEAFF. DNA of the CDR3: TGTGCCAGCAGCTTAGATGCAGGACTGAACACTGAAGCTTTCTTT.

V usage is TRBV12-3 or TRBV12-4 and J usage is TRBJ2-5; weak D call: TRBD2 (5 bases). This CDR3 has 13 residues. Trimming shortened V by 5 bases and J by 4 bases, and 11 bases separated the two germline ends. The DNA for the CDR3 is TGTGCCAGCAGTCGCCCTAGCTCAGAGACCCAGTACTTC. Translated: CASSRPSSETQYF.

The chain couples TRBV6-1 to TRBJ2-5, with D perhaps TRBD1 or TRBD2 (5 bases each). CDR3 size: 13 residues. Trimming stripped 8 bases from V and 5 bases from J, with 15 bases between. Germline values: CDR1 MNHNS, CDR2 SASEGT. CDR3 coding DNA: TGTGCCAGCTCACGGGGCAGGGAGGAGACCCAGTACTTC. This translates into CASSRGREETQYF.

This clonotype was seen repeatedly, ten times or more. V and J are TRBV7-2 and TRBJ2-7; no firm D call. Trimming took 5 bases from V and 3 from J, leaving 5 bases between them. Germline V lookup: CDR1 SGHTA, CDR2 FQGNSA. The CDR3 length is 11 residues. The CDR3 here is CASSVFYEQYF. CDR3 coding DNA: TGTGCCAGCAGCGTCTTCTACGAGCAGTACTTC.

This clonotype was found a few times. The chain recombines TRBV2 with TRBJ2-2, with 8 bases matching TRBD1. The CDR3 extends over 13 amino acids. The germline V gene encodes CDR1 SNHLY and CDR2 FYNNEI. J lost 4 bases, V lost 8 bases, and 3 bases had no gene match. CDR3 in amino acids: CASGTGGTGELFF. For the CDR3, the DNA is TGTGCCAGCGGAACAGGGGGCACCGGGGAGCTGTTTTTT.

The rearrangement uses TRBV5-5 and TRBJ2-7; D gene unclear. The V and J ends lost 0 bases and 1 base respectively, with 5 bases between them. The CDR3 covers 13 residues. CDR1 and CDR2 from the germline V gene are SGHKS and YYEKEE (reference sequence). The CDR3 loop reads CASSLDFSYEQYF. The CDR3 bases are TGTGCCAGCAGCTTGGACTTTTCCTACGAGCAGTACTTC.

Only a few counts were recorded for this clonotype. The genes are TRBV6-2 or TRBV6-3 and TRBJ1-2, with 7 bases aligning to TRBD1. The CDR3 is made up of 17 amino acids. Germline values: CDR1 MNHEY, CDR2 SVGEGT. V dropped 0 bases and J dropped 0; count of bases not matched to a gene: 7. The DNA for the CDR3 is TGTGCCAGCAGTTACTCCCTCGGACAGGTTACTAACTATGGCTACACCTTC. Protein product: CASSYSLGQVTNYGYTF.

This clonotype was seen a handful of times. This sequence joins TRBV6-2 or TRBV6-3 and TRBJ1-5; 7 nucleotides line up with TRBD1. CDR1 MNHEY and CDR2 SVGEGT come from the germline V gene. After removal of 5 bases from V and 7 bases from J, the junction contained 5 bases not matched to a gene. The CDR3 contains 13 residues. CDR3 sequence reads: CASSNLQGQPQHF. In nucleotides, the CDR3 is TGTGCCAGCAGTAACCTACAGGGGCAGCCCCAGCATTTT.

CDR3 in DNA: TGTGCCAGCAGCCTAACCGGGACAGGCGTTCGTGAGCAGTTCTTC. Translation gives CASSLTGTGVREQFF. The V and J genes are TRBV6-5 and TRBJ2-1, with TRBD1 identical over 8 bases. With 6 bases clipped from V and 9 bases from J, the junction kept 13 bases outside the gene matches. The CDR3 is made up of 15 amino acids. The germline V gene has CDR1 MNHEY and CDR2 SVGAGI.

This clonotype has a handful of counts. This rearrangement joins TRBV10-3 to TRBJ2-2; TRBD1 aligns across 7 bases. The V segment lost 10 bases and the J segment 8 bases; nucleotides outside the gene matches: 13. CDR1 and CDR2 from the germline V gene are ENHRY and SYGVKD. The CDR3 has 14 amino acids. The CDR3 region is CATAGTEVSGELFF. Here the CDR3 DNA reads TGTGCCACCGCCGGGACAGAGGTGTCTGGGGAGCTGTTTTTT.

The J gene is TRBJ1-2, the V gene TRBV7-9; D is undetermined. Trimming left V 4 bases short and J 3 bases short, with 12 bases between. Germline CDR1 reads SEHNR; CDR2 reads FQNEAQ (reference sequence). This CDR3 is built from 14 residues. CDR3 residues: CASSSPSAYYGYTF. The CDR3 DNA reads TGTGCCAGCAGCTCCCCATCGGCCTACTATGGCTACACCTTC.

This clonotype occurred a few times. Germline is not matched at one junction end, which may reflect a read error. V gene TRBV7-6 combines with J gene TRBJ2-5, with 11 bases fitting TRBD2. The length of the CDR3 is 15 residues. Germline CDR1 SGHVS, CDR2 FNYEAQ. CDR3 in DNA: TGTGCTAGCAGCCCGGGACTAGCGGTGGAGGAGACCCAGTACTTC. Translation: CASSPGLAVEETQYF.

This rearrangement joins TRBV12-3 or TRBV12-4 to TRBJ1-6; 7 bases align to TRBD1. The CDR3 contains 19 residues. Trimming at V came to 6 bases and at J to 8 bases, leaving 22 bases not matched to a gene. The CDR3 loop is CASSFLTRGGLRLHSPLHF. CDR3 in DNA: TGTGCCAGCAGCTTTTTAACGAGAGGGGGCCTACGTTTGCATTCACCCCTCCACTTT.

This clonotype showed up just a few times. The chain uses TRBV2 and TRBJ2-1; 7 bases are a match to TRBD2. V was clipped by 6 bases and J by 0 bases; unmatched bases: 5. From germline, CDR1 is SNHLY and CDR2 FYNNEI. The CDR3 has 15 amino acids. The CDR3 sequence: CASRRPSGSYNEQFF. CDR3 sequence (DNA): TGTGCCAGCAGGCGTCCTAGCGGCTCCTACAATGAGCAGTTCTTC. The full variable domain, rest sourced from reference TRBV2 and TRBJ2-1, is EPEVTQTPSHQVTQMGQEVILRCVPISNHLYFYWYRQILGQKVEFLVSFYNNEISEKSEIFDDQFSVERPDGSNFTLKIRSTKLEDSAMYFCASRRPSGSYNEQFFGPGTRLTVL.

The chain recombines TRBV5-5 with TRBJ2-1; no definite D call. This CDR3 comprises 14 residues. From germline, CDR1 is SGHKS and CDR2 YYEKEE (reference sequence). Between the trimmed V and J ends, which lost 3 bases and 0 bases, there was a span of 7 bases. The chain's CDR3 is CASSSQPSYNEQFF. Here the CDR3 DNA reads TGTGCCAGCAGCTCCCAGCCCTCCTACAATGAGCAGTTCTTC.

This clonotype was seen only a few times. The rearrangement uses TRBV14 and TRBJ1-5; D unclear. The V gene's germline CDR1 is SGHDN and CDR2 FVKESK. Trimming took 4 bases from V and 6 from J, leaving 10 bases between them. The CDR3 has 13 residues. CDR3 coding DNA: TGTGCCAGCAGCCGAGATATGGGTCAGCCCCAGCATTTT. Residues: CASSRDMGQPQHF.